This T cell receptor beta chain was captured by sequencing in a study of blood T cell repertoires in COVID-19. Per the germline V gene, CDR1 is SGHAT and CDR2 is FQNNGV. The CDR3 loop spans 11 amino acids. V lost 10 bases and J lost 0, with 4 bases in between. Original processing methods: Reference gene primer amplification gave nucleated cell count estimates. Repertoires were generated with immunoSEQ multiplex PCR, while TCRdb's copy carries only in-frame clones and drops some. Clone size and V and J calls were adopted from that table, with D and trimming inferred from the DNA. The sample carries 35,000 to 40,000 clones, roughly 74% recorded once.

Sequenced sample: peripheral blood. The chain employs TRBV11-2 and TRBJ1-3, with no clear D. This TCR came from a man aged 65 to 79 with COVID-19, enrolled during active disease. The CDR3 region has the DNA TGTGCCACAAACTCTGGAAACACCATATATTTT. Its protein product is CATNSGNTIYF.